These 15 T cell receptor beta chains originate from one sample sequenced in a study of T cell repertoires in cytomegalovirus infection. These receptors have no known antigen. TCRdb analysed the reads with MiXCR anew, one entry per CDR3 protein. Among about 120,000 distinct CDR3 sequences listed, about a tenth were seen once. Source material: PBMCs, sequenced either directly or after in vitro stimulation (not recorded which). These receptors were obtained from a human donor in good health (CMV status not recorded). Some clones in this sample may be carry-over from other donors' samples.

This clonotype occurred a few times. The rearrangement links TRBV12-3 or TRBV12-4 to TRBJ2-5; a weak D match, TRBD2 (5 bases). The CDR3 totals 14 residues. Trimming pared 4 bases from V and 5 bases from J, leaving 14 bases between. The CDR3 here is CASSWASRTETQYF. The CDR3, as DNA: TGTGCCAGCAGTTGGGCTAGCAGGACGGAGACCCAGTACTTC.

This clonotype has a count of ten or more. The genes are TRBV11-2 and TRBJ2-7; D is ambiguous. The CDR3 consists of 11 residues. Trimming cost V 4 bases and J 3 bases, with 4 bases left between them. The V gene's germline CDR1 is SGHAT and CDR2 FQNNGV. The CDR3 spells CASSYRYEQYV. The CDR3 bases are TGTGCCAGCAGCTACCGCTACGAGCAGTACGTC.

In this sample, this clonotype turned up a few times. V and J are TRBV5-5 and TRBJ1-2; D remains ambiguous. Trimming removed 2 bases at V and 2 bases at J, with 10 bases between. Germline CDR1 and CDR2: SGHKS and YYEKEE (reference sequence). The CDR3 has 14 amino acids. The CDR3 sequence: CASSLYISNYGYTF. CDR3 DNA: TGTGCCAGCAGCTTATATATATCCAACTATGGCTACACCTTC.

Only a few counts were recorded for this clonotype. The chain combines TRBV19 with TRBJ1-1; D ambiguous. V lost 2 bases to trimming and J lost 4 bases, with 11 bases between them. Per the germline V gene, CDR1 is LNHDA and CDR2 is SQIVND (reference sequence). This CDR3 is built from 14 residues. As DNA, the CDR3 is TGTGCCAGTAGTATAACCGGGCTGGGCACTGAAGCTTTCTTT. Translated, it gives CASSITGLGTEAFF.

This clonotype was observed many times. V is TRBV11-3 and J is TRBJ2-3; D may be TRBD2 (6 bases). Trimming took 3 bases from V and 0 from J, leaving 22 bases between them. CDR1 and CDR2 (germline): SGHNT, YENEEA. This CDR3 region has 19 residues. This CDR3 reads CASSFSPGDWGASTDTQYF. In DNA, the CDR3 is TGTGCCAGCAGCTTTTCCCCGGGAGATTGGGGTGCTAGCACAGATACGCAGTATTTT.

V gene TRBV3-1 combines with J gene TRBJ2-1; possibly TRBD2 for D (5 bases). V shed 4 bases and J shed 7 bases, with 11 bases lying between them. CDR3 length: 13 residues. Germline V CDR1 and CDR2: LGHDT, YNNKEL (reference sequence). The CDR3 DNA reads TGTGCCAGCAGCCGTGCTAGCAGAAATGAGCAGTTCTTC. Its translation: CASSRASRNEQFF.

This clonotype was counted at least ten times. The chain uses TRBV11-2 and TRBJ2-5, with D possibly TRBD1 on 6 matching bases. Germline values: CDR1 SGHAT, CDR2 FQNNGV. There are 16 residues in the CDR3. V dropped 5 bases and J dropped 5 bases, with 21 bases sitting between them. The CDR3 here is CASSPGAKNPWETQYF. The CDR3 DNA follows: TGTGCCAGCAGCCCAGGGGCAAAGAACCCCTGGGAGACCCAGTACTTC.

This clonotype has at least ten counts. The chain couples TRBV7-2 to TRBJ2-5, with D unresolved. The CDR3 extends over 14 amino acids. Germline-derived CDR1 and CDR2 are SGHTA and FQGNSA. V lost 5 bases, J lost 0 bases, and 10 bases lay in between. CDR3 protein: CASSARPYQETQYF. CDR3 coding DNA: TGTGCCAGCAGCGCACGGCCGTACCAAGAGACCCAGTACTTC.

This clonotype was counted only a few times. The rearrangement uses TRBV6-5 and TRBJ1-5; D gene uncertain. This CDR3 has 13 residues. Trimming removed 6 bases from V and 4 bases from J, with 10 bases in between. CDR1 MNHEY and CDR2 SVGAGI come from the germline V gene. Here the CDR3 reads CASSRLRNQPQHF. The CDR3 DNA sequence: TGTGCCAGCAGCCGACTTAGGAATCAGCCCCAGCATTTT.

This clonotype came up many times. The rearrangement joins TRBV7-2 to TRBJ2-5; D gene ambiguous. V was trimmed by 3 bases and J by 3 bases, leaving 8 bases between them. CDR3 length: 13 residues. Germline V gene data show CDR1 as SGHTA and CDR2 as FQGNSA. The CDR3 here is CASSFGRKETQYF. The DNA for the CDR3 is TGTGCCAGCAGCTTTGGCAGGAAAGAGACCCAGTACTTC.

V usage is TRBV19 and J usage is TRBJ2-5; D ambiguous. This CDR3 is built from 13 residues. V was trimmed by 4 bases and J by 5 bases, leaving 11 bases between them. CDR1 LNHDA and CDR2 SQIVND come from the germline V gene (reference sequence). Here the CDR3 DNA reads TGTGCCAGTAGTAATCTCGTCGAGGAGACCCAGTACTTC. As protein: CASSNLVEETQYF.

This clonotype showed up just a few times. The V gene is TRBV12-3 or TRBV12-4, the J gene TRBJ2-4, with 11 nucleotides matching TRBD1. The CDR3 length is 15 residues. V was pared by 6 bases and J by 8 bases, with 9 bases of the junction left unmatched. CDR3 region: CASSPGQGAHDIQYF. The CDR3 nucleotides are TGTGCCAGCAGCCCAGGACAGGGGGCTCACGACATTCAGTACTTC.

Only a few counts were recorded for this clonotype. The genes are TRBV4-1 and TRBJ2-2; D is possibly TRBD1 or TRBD2 (5 bases each). Looked up from germline, CDR1 is MGHRA and CDR2 is YSYEKL. The V end was cut by 0 bases, the J end by 3 bases, with 8 bases between. The CDR3 loop spans 15 amino acids. CDR3 bases: TGCGCCAGCAGCCAAGAGGGGACCTACACCGGGGAGCTGTTTTTT. Protein: CASSQEGTYTGELFF.

This clonotype appeared a few times. The chain uses TRBV27 and TRBJ2-5; 11 nucleotides agree with TRBD2. From germline, CDR1 is MNHEY and CDR2 SMNVEV (reference sequence). The CDR3 covers 17 residues. V lost 5 bases, J lost 2 bases, and 10 bases stayed unmatched. As DNA, the CDR3 is TGTGCCAGCAGTGAGAACATAGCGGGAGGGCCACAAGAGACCCAGTACTTC. It is translated as CASSENIAGGPQETQYF.

This clonotype was counted ten times or more. J is TRBJ1-3 and V is TRBV7-2; D unclear. This CDR3 is 14 amino acids long. V lost 4 bases and J 0 bases, leaving 7 bases between the germline ends. Germline CDR1 and CDR2: SGHTA and FQGNSA. DNA of the CDR3: TGTGCCAGCAGCTGGGATAGCTCTGGAAACACCATATATTTT. It is translated as CASSWDSSGNTIYF.